This TCR beta chain was captured by sequencing in a study of early T cells in non-severe SARS-CoV-2 infection. Trimming removed 4 bases at V and 4 bases at J, with 13 bases between. CDR3 length: 13 residues. Germline V gives CDR1 DFQATT, CDR2 SNEGSKA (reference sequence). This clonotype was seen a handful of times. TCRdb re-analysed the 5' RACE reads in MiXCR, keeping a single row per CDR3 protein. The sample carries 100,000 to 120,000 distinct CDR3 sequences, 10% to 15% recorded once. The rearrangement uses TRBV20-1 and TRBJ1-2, with unresolved D. The sequenced sample was whole blood, obtained at baseline. The TCR comes from an adult who was a healthcare worker with PCR-confirmed SARS-CoV-2 infection or an uninfected control (not recorded which). The DNA for the CDR3 is TGCAGTGCTACTCCTGAGACGGGCTATGGCTACACCTTC. Its translation is CSATPETGYGYTF.